This T cell receptor beta chain was identified in a study of Graves' ophthalmopathy and Graves' hyperthyroidism. Study details: Investigators collected peripheral blood at initial diagnosis, before any treatment was given. Findings and limits, study-wide: This model predicted ophthalmopathy progression (sensitivity roughly 70%, specificity 72.22%). Blood also contained most of the expanded thyroid clonotypes above 0.001 frequency.

This clonotype was counted at least ten times. The antigen remains unidentified. The CDR3 contains 14 residues. Trimming shortened V by 1 base and J by 5 bases, and 11 bases separated the two germline ends. The germline V gene encodes CDR1 SEHNR and CDR2 FQNEAQ (reference sequence). The TCR beta CDR3 regions underwent amplification from RNA transcripts. The first-round RT-PCR employed HTBI primers together with the Qiagen OneStep RT-PCR kit. A multiplex PCR was then performed as the second round. MiXCR, applied by TCRdb to the multiplex PCR reads, yields one record per CDR3 protein. The top ten hold about 26% of the sample, which has almost 40,000 distinct CDR3 sequences, approximately 55% seen once.

Sequences were obtained from peripheral blood. The chain links TRBV7-9 to TRBJ1-1; TRBD1 is a possible D gene (5 bases). This clonotype was sampled from an adult woman with stable Graves' hyperthyroidism. In nucleotides, the CDR3 is TGTGCCAGCAGCTTAGTCGCAGGGAGGACTGAAGCTTTCTTT. Protein: CASSLVAGRTEAFF.